The present T cell receptor beta chain was sequenced within a study of blood T cells in healthy people across ages. For the second PCR, which ran for about 7 to 11 cycles, a sample-barcoded 5' primer and a J-beta primer mix were used. TCRdb called the 5' RACE reads again in MiXCR, with one record for every CDR3 protein. Among around 1,000,000 distinct CDR3 sequences listed, approximately 38% were seen once. With 7 bases clipped from V and 6 bases from J, the junction kept 14 bases outside the gene matches. The CDR3 extends over 16 amino acids. Germline V gene lookup returns CDR1 LGHNT and CDR2 FRNRAP. This clonotype occurred a few times.

The sequencing input was blood. V is TRBV12-5 and J is TRBJ2-3; 9 nucleotides line up with TRBD1. This receptor was identified in a man aged 18 to 30 in good health. CDR3 protein: CASAIGQGLSSDTQYF. The CDR3 nucleotides are TGTGCTAGTGCCATAGGACAGGGGTTATCCTCCGATACGCAGTATTTT.